What follows are 17 T cell receptor beta chains derived from one specimen sequenced in a study of T cell responses to AZD1222 COVID-19 vaccine. TCRdb's copy holds only in-frame clones and misses some; the assay was immunoSEQ multiplex PCR. Of around 120,000 clones listed, around 92% are singletons. Specimen: peripheral blood, collected on day 0 of AZD1222 vaccination. Receptors were obtained from an adult in good health.

The V call is TRBV5-6, the J call TRBJ2-3; D not certain. The CDR3 totals 15 residues. Looked up from germline, CDR1 is SGHDT and CDR2 is YYEEEE. Deletions cut 0 bases from V and 2 bases from J, with 10 bases between. The CDR3 here is CASSLETWTTDTQYF. Here the CDR3 DNA reads TGTGCCAGCAGCTTGGAGACTTGGACCACAGATACGCAGTATTTT.

The chain is built from TRBV11-3 and TRBJ1-3; D remains unclear. Germline V gene lookup returns CDR1 SGHNT and CDR2 YENEEA. Trimming removed 0 bases from V and 0 bases from J, with 6 bases in between. The CDR3 consists of 15 residues. In DNA, the CDR3 is TGTGCCAGCAGCTTAGACGGGTCCTCTGGAAACACCATATATTTT. Translated, it gives CASSLDGSSGNTIYF.

The chain carries TRBV4-1 and TRBJ2-1; D is possibly TRBD1 or TRBD2 (6 bases each). Germline CDR1 reads MGHRA; CDR2 reads YSYEKL. This CDR3 contains 17 residues. Trimming took 0 bases from V and 0 from J, leaving 12 bases between them. The CDR3 loop is CASSQDRGASSYNEQFF. DNA for the CDR3: TGCGCCAGCAGCCAAGATAGGGGGGCTAGCTCCTACAATGAGCAGTTCTTC.

The V call is TRBV7-3, the J call TRBJ2-1; 8 bases match TRBD2. This CDR3 has 16 residues. The germline V gene encodes CDR1 SGHTA and CDR2 FQGTGA. J was trimmed by 4 bases and V by 5 bases; bases with no gene match: 10. The CDR3 DNA is TGTGCCAGCAGCCTTGGAGGAGCGGGAGCGTACAATGAGCAGTTCTTC. This encodes CASSLGGAGAYNEQFF.

The CDR3 DNA reads as TGTGCCAGCAGTTACCGCGGTTTAGGAGGGGAAAAACTGTTTTTT. As protein: CASSYRGLGGEKLFF. The chain uses TRBV6-5 and TRBJ1-4; D not certain. Per germline, CDR1 MNHEY and CDR2 SVGAGI. The V and J ends lost 2 bases and 8 bases respectively, with 15 bases between them. This CDR3 has 15 amino acids.

The gene calls are TRBV18 and TRBJ2-7; 12 positions agree with TRBD2. V lost 4 bases and J lost 2; bases outside the gene matches: 3. The germline CDR1 and CDR2 sequences are KGHSH and LQKENI. The CDR3 is 15 residues long. The CDR3 DNA reads TGTGCCAGCTCACTAGGACTAGCGGGGACCTACGAGCAGTACTTC. Translating gives CASSLGLAGTYEQYF.

This clone has only one observation. Different DNA sequences within this sample yield the same CDR3. This chain connects TRBV11-2 to TRBJ2-7; no reliable D call. The germline CDR1 and CDR2 sequences are SGHAT and FQNNGV. V was clipped by 4 bases and J by 2 bases, with 3 bases between them. The CDR3 is 11 residues long. CDR3 nucleotide sequence: TGTGCCAGCAGCTCAGCCTACGAGCAGTACTTC. Translating gives CASSSAYEQYF.

The chain is built from TRBV27 and TRBJ1-3; possibly TRBD1 for D (5 bases). With 2 bases removed from V and 2 bases from J, the gap between germline ends came to 10 bases. This CDR3 is built from 15 residues. Germline assignment: CDR1 MNHEY and CDR2 SMNVEV (reference sequence). CDR3 nucleotide sequence: TGTGCCAGCAGTTTACAAATAGGGGCTGGAAACACCATATATTTT. Translating gives CASSLQIGAGNTIYF.

The chain combines TRBV7-8 with TRBJ1-5; 11 bases line up with TRBD1. The J segment lost 3 bases and the V segment lost 5 bases, leaving 6 bases of the junction unmatched. This CDR3 spans 16 amino acids. The germline V gene encodes CDR1 SGHVS and CDR2 FQNEAQ. DNA for the CDR3: TGTGCCAGCAGCCAGGGACAGGGGGTGAACAATCAGCCCCAGCATTTT. Encoded protein: CASSQGQGVNNQPQHF.

Turning to this clone: Sequence at one end of the junction differs from germline and may be a read error. V and J are TRBV9 and TRBJ1-1, with unresolved D. CDR1 is SGDLS and CDR2 is YYNGEE in the germline V gene. The length of the CDR3 is 8 residues. The CDR3 protein is CASSSRAF. In DNA, the CDR3 is TGTGCCAGCAGCTCGCGGGCCTTT.

This rearrangement joins TRBV5-6 to TRBJ1-5, with 9 bases fitting TRBD1. The germline V gene encodes CDR1 SGHDT and CDR2 YYEEEE. With 6 bases clipped from V and 3 bases from J, the junction kept 10 bases outside the gene matches. CDR3 size: 16 residues. The CDR3 spells CASNKGQGGPNQPQHF. In nucleotides, the CDR3 is TGTGCCAGCAACAAGGGACAGGGAGGGCCCAATCAGCCCCAGCATTTT.

This clone showed up just once. The genes are TRBV24-1 and TRBJ2-1; D uncertain. The CDR3 extends over 12 amino acids. Per the germline V gene, CDR1 is KGHDR and CDR2 is SFDVKD. Trimming left V 4 bases short and J 10 bases short, with 10 bases between. The CDR3 DNA follows: TGTGCCACCAGTGACCCCGATTCCGAGCAGTTCTTC. The encoded protein is CATSDPDSEQFF.

The rearrangement joins TRBV7-6 to TRBJ2-2; D might be TRBD1 (6 bases). Germline V gene sequence: CDR1 SGHVS, CDR2 FNYEAQ. Trimming shortened V by 2 bases and J by 6 bases, and 13 bases separated the two germline ends. The CDR3 sequence is 15 residues long. CDR3 sequence: CASSLSPSGAGELFF. The CDR3 coding sequence is TGTGCCAGCAGCTTAAGCCCTTCAGGGGCCGGGGAGCTGTTTTTT.

A single count supports this clone. This sequence joins TRBV29-1 and TRBJ2-7, with TRBD1 matching 9 bases. Germline loops: CDR1 SQVTM, CDR2 ANQGSEA. The CDR3 consists of 12 residues. With V trimmed by 6 bases and J by 4 bases, 4 bases remained unmatched. CDR3 sequence: CSVGQGYYEQYF. CDR3 in DNA: TGCAGCGTGGGACAGGGTTATTACGAGCAGTACTTC.

The V call is TRBV4-1, the J call TRBJ2-7, with 7 bases fitting TRBD1. Looked up from germline, CDR1 is MGHRA and CDR2 is YSYEKL. V was pared by 4 bases and J by 2 bases, with 2 bases of the junction left unmatched. The CDR3 contains 13 residues. The CDR3 DNA is TGCGCCAGCAGCCCGACAGGGCCCTACGAGCAGTACTTC. Its translation: CASSPTGPYEQYF.

The chain recombines TRBV5-4 with TRBJ2-7, with TRBD1 matching 12 bases. The trim removed 3 bases at V and 6 bases at J, leaving 7 bases unmatched. Per the germline V gene, CDR1 is SGHNT and CDR2 is YYREEE (reference sequence). This CDR3 comprises 15 residues. CDR3 in DNA: TGTGCCAGCAGCTCGGAAGGGGACAGGGGGCCCGAGCAGTACTTC. As protein: CASSSEGDRGPEQYF.

This clone was picked up one time. The chain combines TRBV3-1 (or the pseudogene TRBV3-2) with TRBJ2-7; D perhaps matches TRBD2 (5 bases). In germline, CDR1 is LGHDT, CDR2 YNNKEL (reference sequence). Deletions cut 1 base from V and 2 bases from J, with 12 bases between. This CDR3 region has 15 residues. The CDR3 coding sequence is TGTGCCAGCAGCCAAGTGGGAGTTGGGGCCTACGAGCAGTACTTC. It yields the protein CASSQVGVGAYEQYF.